The 11 T cell receptor beta chains given below trace back to one sample, sequenced in a study of regulatory T cells in long-lasting Graves disease (dated by TCRdb to about 2021). The library came from multiplex PCR. For sequencing, an Illumina HiSeq 4000 was employed. iRepertoire HTBI primers and Arm-PCR amplification of CDR3 regions were used to construct TCR beta libraries. Using fastp trimming at Q25 and MiXCR clonotype assembly, TCRdb reanalyzed the public sequencing data and kept in-frame beta chains. Every CDR3 protein is listed once, alongside the most common genes and DNA of its rows. This sample has 530,000 or so distinct CDR3 sequences in its table, and roughly 14% of those were observed once. The top ten clonotypes cover approximately 9.3% of the sample. This specimen's time point label, interpreted: newly diagnosed GD, antithyroid drugs for less than 3 months. For both TCR sequencing and RNA sequencing, RNA was extracted from PBMCs in TRIzol.

Another study also made use of these data, one on T cells in Graves' hyperthyroidism and ophthalmopathy.

Material: peripheral blood mononuclear cells (PBMCs), obtained at new diagnosis, from a patient treated with antithyroid drugs. All receptors come from a man aged 25-40 years with Graves disease. Donor details come from another sample of the same person, matched by shared clones.

This clonotype has just one count. DNA of the CDR3: TGCAGCGTTGTGCGAGAGCGCAGGGGAGCACCTGAAGCTTTCTTT. Encoded protein: CSVVRERRGAPEAFF. The V gene is TRBV29-1, the J gene TRBJ1-1; a possible D gene is TRBD1 (6 bases). Between the trimmed V and J ends, which lost 4 bases and 6 bases, there was a span of 21 bases. The CDR3 sequence is 15 residues long. Germline V gene lookup returns CDR1 SQVTM and CDR2 ANQGSEA.

This clonotype was seen many times. The V gene is TRBV20-1, the J gene TRBJ2-7; D remains unclear. V was cut by 0 bases and J by 4 bases, with 19 bases left in between. The germline V gene encodes CDR1 DFQATT and CDR2 SNEGSKA (reference sequence). The CDR3 sequence is 16 residues long. The CDR3 loop is CSARDWANPILYEQYF. The CDR3 DNA is TGCAGTGCTAGAGATTGGGCTAATCCGATACTTTACGAGCAGTACTTC.

A word on this clonotype: A far more abundant clone sits one base away, making this likely a read error. The gene calls are TRBV6-2 or TRBV6-3 and TRBJ2-3, with D possibly matching TRBD2 (6 bases). This CDR3 spans 13 amino acids. The germline V gene encodes CDR1 MNHEY and CDR2 SVGEGT. This chain's CDR3 is CASSQDLSASVDF. CDR3 DNA sequence: TGTGCCAGCAGCCAAGATCTATCGGCTAGCGTTGATTTT.

The J gene is TRBJ2-2, the V gene TRBV29-1; no clear D gene. Germline V gives CDR1 SQVTM, CDR2 ANQGSEA. Deletions cut 4 bases from V and 3 bases from J, with 3 bases between. The CDR3 contains 11 residues. The DNA of the CDR3 is TGCAGCGTTGGCTACACCGGGGAGCTGTTTTTT. Amino acid sequence: CSVGYTGELFF.

In this sample, this clonotype turned up many times. The chain is built from TRBV5-1 and TRBJ1-1; TRBD1 matches at 7 bases. V was clipped by 1 base and J by 3 bases; unmatched bases: 6. This CDR3 contains 15 residues. The germline V gene has CDR1 SGHRS and CDR2 YFSETQ. The CDR3 DNA is TGCGCCAGCAGCTTGTTAAAGGGGGCAGACACTGAAGCTTTCTTT. Its translation: CASSLLKGADTEAFF.

This clonotype came up many times. The gene calls are TRBV20-1 and TRBJ2-7, with D hard to call. The germline gives CDR1 DFQATT, CDR2 SNEGSKA (reference sequence). V shed 0 bases and J shed 5 bases, with 8 bases lying between them. The CDR3 is 12 residues long. The CDR3 is CSARDATNEQYF. The CDR3 coding sequence is TGCAGTGCTAGAGACGCAACCAACGAGCAGTACTTC.

This clonotype was picked up many times. The chain uses TRBV12-3 or TRBV12-4 and TRBJ1-6, with D unresolved. V was shortened by 6 bases and J by 4 bases, with 10 bases between the two germline ends. The CDR3 has 14 amino acids. The CDR3 loop reads CASSPQAYNSPLHF. CDR3 bases: TGTGCCAGCAGCCCTCAGGCTTATAATTCACCCCTCCACTTT.

In this sample, this clonotype turned up many times. The J gene is TRBJ2-7, the V gene TRBV20-1; no clear D. From germline, CDR1 is DFQATT and CDR2 SNEGSKA (reference sequence). The CDR3 loop spans 13 amino acids. V dropped 5 bases and J dropped 2 bases, with 13 bases sitting between them. CDR3 protein: CSAPTGETYEQYF. In DNA form, the CDR3 reads TGCAGTGCTCCGACCGGTGAAACCTACGAGCAGTACTTC.

This clonotype was seen only a few times. The chain has TRBV30 and TRBJ1-1; TRBD1 matches 10 bases. Germline lookup yields CDR1 GTSNPN and CDR2 SVGIG (reference sequence). This CDR3 is built from 12 residues. With V trimmed by 8 bases and J by 5 bases, 5 bases remained unmatched. CDR3 nucleotide sequence: TGTGCCGCCGGACAGGGGGTTACTGAAGCTTTCTTT. Translation gives CAAGQGVTEAFF.

This clonotype has only a few counts. One end of the junction does not line up with germline, which may come from a read error. The V call is TRBV30, the J call TRBJ2-1; 8 bases fit TRBD2. The end of the DNA is better explained by TRBJ2-5, so the J call may be wrong. Germline CDR1 and CDR2: GTSNPN and SVGIG (reference sequence). The CDR3 loop spans 13 amino acids. DNA for the CDR3: TGTGCCTGCGGGGGGGACTTCCAAAAGACCCAGTACTTC. Its protein is CACGGDFQKTQYF.

This clonotype came up many times. The CDR3 loop reads CASSPGVGLNQPQHF. CDR3 DNA: TGTGCCAGCAGCCCAGGGGTCGGCCTCAATCAGCCCCAGCATTTT. The chain combines TRBV27 with TRBJ1-5; D is perhaps TRBD1 (6 bases). V gave up 6 bases and J gave up 3 bases, with 15 bases separating them. This CDR3 spans 15 amino acids. The V gene's germline CDR1 is MNHEY and CDR2 SMNVEV (reference sequence).